The next 23 T cell receptor beta chains were all read from a single sample in a study of CD8+CD57+ T cells in acquired aplastic anemia (dated by TCRdb to the late 2010s). Sequencer: Illumina HiSeq 2000. Profiling of TCR beta VDJ combinations and CDR3 sequences used genomic DNA as the template. Clones were called with MiXCR by TCRdb after fastp trimmed the public reads at Q25, and only in-frame beta chains were retained. CDR3 protein sequences are deduplicated, and each keeps its most common genes and DNA. Across this sample there are about 140,000 distinct CDR3 sequences, with less than 45% seen only once. The ten top clones hold 8% to 8.5% of the sample. The sample comprised sorted CD4+, CD8+, or CD8+CD57+ T cells (not recorded which) from PBMCs. Receptor source: a human donor in good health, serving as a control.

This clonotype was counted a single time. CDR3 sequence reads: CATSRGTGAGRLHF. CDR3 nucleotide sequence: TGTGCCACCAGCAGAGGTACGGGGGCGGGTCGCCTCCACTTT. The chain joins TRBV15 to TRBJ1-6; the D gene is possibly TRBD1 (6 bases). In germline, CDR1 is LNHNV, CDR2 YYDKDF (reference sequence). V lost 1 base, J lost 15 bases, and 16 bases lay in between. The CDR3 contains 14 residues.

The rearrangement uses TRBV10-3 and TRBJ1-2, with D unresolved. Germline V gives CDR1 ENHRY, CDR2 SYGVKD. This CDR3 is built from 12 residues. V lost 10 bases and J 5 bases, leaving 14 bases between the germline ends. CDR3 bases: TGTGCCACCGGACCAGAGCGGTATGGCTACACCTTC. This sequence encodes CATGPERYGYTF.

The chain employs TRBV7-9 and TRBJ2-5; D not certain. Trimming took 7 bases from V and 7 from J, leaving 13 bases between them. This CDR3 has 12 residues. Germline CDR1 reads SEHNR; CDR2 reads FQNEAQ (reference sequence). The CDR3 sequence: CASNSGWGTQYF. DNA of the CDR3: TGTGCCAGCAACTCAGGATGGGGGACCCAGTACTTC.

This clonotype was detected ten times or more. The genes are TRBV10-3 and TRBJ2-1; D is possibly TRBD2 (5 bases). Between the trimmed V and J ends, which lost 2 bases and 0 bases, there was a span of 11 bases. There are 16 residues in the CDR3. CDR1 ENHRY and CDR2 SYGVKD come from the germline V gene. The CDR3 reads CAISESWESSYNEQFF. CDR3 DNA: TGTGCCATCAGTGAGAGTTGGGAGAGCTCCTACAATGAGCAGTTCTTC.

This clonotype was seen repeatedly, ten times or more. The chain carries TRBV11-3 and TRBJ1-1; a possible D gene is TRBD1 (5 bases). The CDR3 totals 15 residues. The germline V gene has CDR1 SGHNT and CDR2 YENEEA. V was clipped by 5 bases and J by 4 bases, with 17 bases between them. CDR3 DNA: TGTGCCAGCAGCCGAGGGCAGGGTGACGGCACTGAAGCTTTCTTT. This translates into CASSRGQGDGTEAFF.

To note about this clonotype: The junction differs from germline at one of its ends, possibly a read error. The chain is built from TRBV6-6 and TRBJ1-1; D unclear. In germline, CDR1 is MNHNY, CDR2 SVGAGI (reference sequence). CDR3 length: 11 amino acids. CDR3 bases: TGTGCCAGCAGTTTAAACACTGGAGCTTTCTTT. It specifies CASSLNTGAFF.

The chain recombines TRBV2 with TRBJ2-5, with 11 bases identical to TRBD1. The CDR3 has 14 residues. The V gene end was trimmed by 6 bases and the J gene end by 2 bases; junction bases not matched to a gene: 2. CDR1 is SNHLY and CDR2 is FYNNEI in the germline V gene. CDR3 DNA: TGTGCCAGCAGGGACAGGGGGCAACAAGAGACCCAGTACTTC. Protein sequence: CASRDRGQQETQYF.

The chain is built from TRBV18 and TRBJ1-1; D remains unclear. Germline V gives CDR1 KGHSH, CDR2 LQKENI. The CDR3 has 13 residues. Between the trimmed V and J ends, which lost 0 bases and 10 bases, there was a span of 12 bases. The CDR3 loop is CASSPPGPSVAFF. CDR3 coding DNA: TGTGCCAGCTCACCACCAGGGCCCTCCGTAGCTTTCTTT.

In this sample, this clonotype turned up many times. CDR3 sequence reads: CASRVLGGDNYGYTF. The CDR3 bases are TGTGCCAGCAGGGTCTTAGGGGGCGATAACTATGGCTACACCTTC. This chain joins TRBV6-1 and TRBJ1-2, with TRBD1 identical over 7 bases. The CDR3 length is 15 residues. With V trimmed by 6 bases and J by 1 base, 8 bases remained unmatched. Germline-derived CDR1 and CDR2 are MNHNS and SASEGT.

This CDR3 is CASSPSRWPTGEQYF. CDR3 DNA sequence: TGTGCCAGCAGCCCCTCCCGTTGGCCGACGGGGGAGCAGTACTTC. This rearrangement joins TRBV7-9 to TRBJ2-7; the D gene is possibly TRBD2 (5 bases). Germline CDR1 SEHNR, CDR2 FQNEAQ (reference sequence). The CDR3 is 15 residues long. V shed 5 bases and J shed 7 bases, with 21 bases lying between them. The full variable domain, completed using reference TRBV7-9 and TRBJ2-7, is DTGVSQNPRHKITKRGQNVTFRCDPISEHNRLYWYRQTLGQGPEFLTYFQNEAQLEKSRLLSDRFSAERPKGSFSTLEIQRTEQGDSAMYLCASSPSRWPTGEQYFGPGTRLTVT.

The genes are TRBV24-1 and TRBJ2-2, with 7 bases fitting TRBD2. Losses at the gene ends were 2 bases for V and 5 bases for J; bases not matched to a gene: 7. This CDR3 has 16 residues. Germline values: CDR1 KGHDR, CDR2 SFDVKD. Written as DNA, the CDR3 is TGTGCCACCAGTGATTCCTTCGCGGGGGATACCGGGGAGCTGTTTTTT. Its protein product is CATSDSFAGDTGELFF.

This clonotype was picked up many times. The V gene is TRBV7-9, the J gene TRBJ1-1; 10 nucleotides align to TRBD1. This CDR3 contains 14 residues. Germline values: CDR1 SEHNR, CDR2 FQNEAQ (reference sequence). Trimming took 6 bases from V and 5 from J; bases not matched to a gene: 6. CDR3: CASSRDRGPTEAFF. For the CDR3, the DNA is TGTGCCAGCAGTCGGGACAGGGGACCGACTGAAGCTTTCTTT.

This clonotype was found a few times. The rearrangement joins TRBV7-9 to TRBJ2-4; D might be TRBD2 (7 bases). This CDR3 contains 17 residues. Germline CDR1 SEHNR, CDR2 FQNEAQ (reference sequence). V lost 3 bases and J 5 bases, leaving 20 bases between the germline ends. This CDR3 is CASSFSSGVQGQNIQYF. The CDR3 DNA reads as TGTGCCAGCAGCTTCTCTAGCGGCGTACAGGGACAAAACATTCAGTACTTC.

This clonotype was seen repeatedly, ten times or more. V usage is TRBV15 and J usage is TRBJ2-1, with 9 nucleotides matching TRBD1. The CDR3 length is 16 residues. V was pared by 0 bases and J by 5 bases, with 5 bases of the junction left unmatched. Germline values: CDR1 LNHNV, CDR2 YYDKDF (reference sequence). The CDR3 region is CATSREGQGMNNEQFF. CDR3 in DNA: TGTGCCACCAGCAGAGAGGGACAGGGAATGAACAATGAGCAGTTCTTC.

Regarding this clonotype: A read error may account for a junction end that differs from germline. This chain links TRBV5-4 with TRBJ2-6; D is ambiguous. Germline values: CDR1 SGHNT, CDR2 YYREEE (reference sequence). This CDR3 spans 15 amino acids. CDR3 DNA: TGTGCCAGCAGCGGAGAGGCCCCTGGGACCAACGTCCTGACTTTC. Translation gives CASSGEAPGTNVLTF.

This clonotype came up a few times. This may stem from a read error, because a much larger clone lies one nucleotide away. V and J are TRBV10-3 and TRBJ1-2, with unresolved D. This CDR3 is 15 amino acids long. The germline gives CDR1 ENHRY, CDR2 SYGVKD. This CDR3 is CASHPAGVDLYGHTF. The CDR3, as DNA: TGTGCCTCCCATCCTGCGGGAGTCGACTTGTATGGCCACACCTTC.

This clonotype was counted at least ten times. V usage is TRBV11-3 and J usage is TRBJ2-1, with TRBD2 identical over 8 bases. The CDR3 extends over 14 amino acids. Unmatched junction bases numbered 5, after V lost 6 bases and J lost 4 bases. Germline CDR1 reads SGHNT; CDR2 reads YENEEA. CDR3 sequence (DNA): TGTGCCAGCAGTAGCGGGGCCAAATACAATGAGCAGTTCTTC. This sequence encodes CASSSGAKYNEQFF.

With regard to this clonotype: Possible read error: a much larger clone is one base away. J is TRBJ2-1 and V is TRBV5-1, with D perhaps TRBD2 (5 bases). The germline CDR1 and CDR2 sequences are SGHRS and YFSETQ. The CDR3 has 12 residues. The CDR3 region is CPRRRFHNEQFF. The CDR3 DNA reads TGCCCCCGCAGGAGGTTCCACAATGAGCAGTTCTTC.

This clonotype was seen repeatedly, ten times or more. The chain links TRBV12-3 or TRBV12-4 to TRBJ1-5; D is unclear. This CDR3 is built from 14 residues. Deletions cut 3 bases from V and 0 bases from J, with 6 bases between. The CDR3: CASSFGNSNQPQHF. CDR3 DNA: TGTGCCAGCAGTTTCGGAAATAGCAATCAGCCCCAGCATTTT.

Comment on this clonotype: Germline is not matched at one junction end, which may reflect a read error. The V call is TRBV11-2, the J call TRBJ2-1; D remains ambiguous. The germline V gene encodes CDR1 SGHAT and CDR2 FQNNGV. This CDR3 comprises 13 residues. The CDR3 DNA reads TGTGCCAGCAGCTTAGAACTCCCGAATGCGCAGTTCTTC. It encodes CASSLELPNAQFF.

This chain connects TRBV3-1 to TRBJ2-1; D possibly corresponds to TRBD1 (6 bases). Trimming stripped 1 base from V and 6 bases from J, with 7 bases between. The CDR3 length is 13 residues. CDR1 and CDR2 from the germline V gene are LGHDT and YNNKEL (reference sequence). The CDR3 bases are TGTGCCAGCAGCCAAGGGACAGTCAATGAGCAGTTCTTC. Its protein is CASSQGTVNEQFF.

This clonotype was picked up many times. The chain is built from TRBV5-1 and TRBJ1-2, with D maybe TRBD1 (5 bases). The CDR3 consists of 15 residues. Germline V gives CDR1 SGHRS, CDR2 YFSETQ. V lost 4 bases and J lost 0, with 13 bases in between. DNA for the CDR3: TGCGCCAGCAGCAGGGAAGGACAAGCTAACTATGGCTACACCTTC. It translates to CASSREGQANYGYTF.

J is TRBJ2-2 and V is TRBV7-2; D ambiguous. The CDR3 extends over 15 amino acids. Per the germline V gene, CDR1 is SGHTA and CDR2 is FQGNSA. Trimming left V 0 bases short and J 2 bases short, with 7 bases between. The CDR3 DNA is TGTGCCAGCAGCTTAGCTGGACCTAACACCGGGGAGCTGTTTTTT. Residues: CASSLAGPNTGELFF.